This T cell receptor beta chain is drawn from a study of PD-1 blockade in mismatch repair-deficient tumors. TCRs were sequenced from a few patients responding to pembrolizumab. The V end lost 4 bases, the J end lost 5 bases, and 15 bases lay between the germline ends. The CDR3 contains 14 residues. Germline CDR1 is MNHNS and CDR2 is SASEGT. The protocol was immunoSEQ multiplex PCR, while the TCRdb copy is restricted to in-frame clones and leaves out a portion. The sample lists more than 40,000 clones, roughly 75% occurring once. The receptor was isolated from an adult with mismatch repair-deficient cancer. The sample here was peripheral blood, taken 4 weeks after starting pembrolizumab. This chain joins TRBV6-1 and TRBJ2-7; D may match TRBD1 or TRBD2 (5 bases each). CDR3 residues: CASSANRKGHEQYF. The CDR3 nucleotides are TGTGCCAGCAGTGCTAACAGGAAGGGACACGAGCAGTACTTC.